A single sample gave rise to the 8 T cell receptor beta chains below, sequenced in a study of T cell changes during pregnancy in multiple sclerosis. The method was immunoSEQ multiplex PCR; TCRdb's version includes in-frame clones alone and lacks a portion of them. The profile shows 100,000 or so clones, approximately 93% of them singletons. This specimen consisted of peripheral blood, obtained after pregnancy. Receptors originate from a female donor with multiple sclerosis, enrolled in a pregnancy study.

This clone was detected only once. The chain joins TRBV28 to TRBJ1-5, with D maybe TRBD1 (5 bases). With 7 bases removed from V and 4 bases from J, the gap between germline ends came to 8 bases. The CDR3 covers 12 residues. The germline V gene has CDR1 MDHEN and CDR2 SYDVKM. The CDR3 reads CASKGINQPQHF. The CDR3 bases are TGTGCCAGCAAGGGGATTAATCAGCCCCAGCATTTT.

This rearrangement joins TRBV6-5 to TRBJ2-7; D is perhaps TRBD2 (6 bases). This CDR3 spans 13 amino acids. Germline assignment: CDR1 MNHEY and CDR2 SVGAGI. Deletions cut 8 bases from V and 2 bases from J, with 13 bases between. In DNA form, the CDR3 reads TGTGCCAGCGTGGAGGGGCCTACCTACGAGCAGTACTTC. It encodes CASVEGPTYEQYF.

The rearrangement links TRBV7-2 to TRBJ1-2; the D is unclear. Trimming removed 5 bases from V and 1 base from J, with 11 bases in between. Germline V gene lookup returns CDR1 SGHTA and CDR2 FQGNSA. The CDR3 has 14 residues. As DNA, the CDR3 is TGTGCCAGCAGCCCGACTTCCGTTAACTATGGCTACACCTTC. Translating gives CASSPTSVNYGYTF.

The V and J genes are TRBV5-1 and TRBJ1-1, with 7 bases aligning to TRBD1. J was trimmed by 7 bases and V by 7 bases; bases with no gene match: 10. In germline, CDR1 is SGHRS, CDR2 YFSETQ. The CDR3 totals 13 residues. This CDR3 reads CASRQQGPGEAFF. The CDR3 DNA reads TGCGCCAGCCGACAACAGGGGCCAGGTGAAGCTTTCTTT.

V and J are TRBV29-1 and TRBJ1-1; 8 nucleotides align to TRBD1. Germline CDR1 SQVTM, CDR2 ANQGSEA. J gave up 4 bases and V 3 bases, and 7 bases lay outside the gene matches. This CDR3 is 14 amino acids long. CDR3 nucleotide sequence: TGCAGCGTTGATCTCGCAGGGGGCGGCACTGAAGCTTTCTTT. This encodes CSVDLAGGGTEAFF.

This clone was seen once. The chain carries TRBV6-4 and TRBJ2-3, with TRBD2 matching over 7 bases. V gave up 2 bases and J gave up 3 bases; unmatched junction bases: 5. Germline V CDR1 and CDR2: MRHNA, SNTAGT. There are 15 residues in the CDR3. This chain's CDR3 is CASSDGAGVTDTQYF. The CDR3 nucleotides read TGTGCCAGCAGTGACGGGGCGGGAGTAACAGATACGCAGTATTTT.

CDR3 nucleotide sequence: TGTGCCAGCAGGTTACAGGGGGATGGATCCTACGAGCAGTACTTC. It translates to CASRLQGDGSYEQYF. V usage is TRBV6-5 and J usage is TRBJ2-7; TRBD1 agrees at 8 bases. CDR3 length equals 15 residues. The junction had 8 bases not matched to a gene; V was cut back by 6 bases and J by 1 base. Germline CDR1 reads MNHEY; CDR2 reads SVGAGI.

In this sample, this clone turned up once. CDR3 amino acids: CASSLGGQGAGYEQYF. The CDR3 bases are TGTGCCAGCAGCTTAGGAGGGCAGGGGGCAGGCTACGAGCAGTACTTC. V usage is TRBV11-2 and J usage is TRBJ2-7; the match to TRBD1 covers 8 bases. The CDR3 runs 16 residues. With 1 base clipped from V and 3 bases from J, the junction kept 8 bases outside the gene matches. Germline loops: CDR1 SGHAT, CDR2 FQNNGV.